This T cell receptor (beta chain) was identified in a study of T cells after yellow fever vaccination. Study details: Researchers used SMART-Seq v4 Ultra Low Input to prepare fractions that had low cell numbers.

Regarding the study as a whole: Once the booster was given, most primary-vaccination clones reappeared, at 95% to 98% for CD4 and over 85% for CD8. Peak timing came faster in the weaker secondary response, day 5 versus 15.

Of note for this clonotype: Its antigen remains unknown.

The ends were cut back, 5 bases at V and 0 bases at J, with 14 bases in the middle. CDR1 SGHTA and CDR2 FQGTGA come from the germline V gene. The length of the CDR3 is 16 residues. Conversion of TCR transcripts into cDNA relied on 5'RACE template switching, which added a universal primer site and UMIs. TCRdb reprocessed the 5' RACE reads with MiXCR, giving one entry per CDR3 protein. Altogether 610,000 or so distinct CDR3 sequences are present, around an eighth being singletons, with the ten largest covering about 15%. The sequence was collected from a man aged 25-45 years who received the YFV17D yellow fever vaccine. This material consisted of PBMCs, taken on the day of the yellow fever booster vaccination. The chain combines TRBV7-3 with TRBJ2-4; D gene unclear. This CDR3 is CASSPPHPVAKNIQYF. For the CDR3, the DNA is TGTGCCAGCAGCCCCCCCCACCCAGTAGCCAAAAACATTCAGTACTTC.